The 27 T cell receptor beta chains below all came from one sample that was sequenced in a study of molecular identifiers for immune sequencing clone quantification (dated by TCRdb to 2017 to 2018). Libraries were built with PCR. For sequencing, a NextSeq 500 was employed. The raw public data were reprocessed by TCRdb itself: fastp quality trimming at Q25, MiXCR clonotype calling, in-frame beta chains only. Rows are combined by CDR3 protein, so each entry shows the most common genes and DNA. Counted in this sample were approximately 630,000 distinct CDR3 sequences; 25% of them appeared once. Roughly 0.83% of the sample goes to the ten largest clones. Sequenced: naive CD8+ T cells from blood, with Jurkat cell RNA spiked in. The cell subset or site label on this specimen signifies: FACS-sorted CD8+CD4-CCR7+CD45RA+ naive T cells. The source of these receptors is a human donor in good health. Some libraries in this study had Jurkat cell RNA spiked in.

This clonotype has only a few counts. The chain combines TRBV7-9 with TRBJ2-1; D is perhaps TRBD2 (5 bases). V gave up 2 bases and J gave up 2 bases, with 19 bases separating them. The CDR3 is 18 residues long. Germline values: CDR1 SEHNR, CDR2 FQNEAQ (reference sequence). The CDR3 sequence: CASSLPKWRTSPYNEQFF. The CDR3 nucleotides are TGTGCCAGCAGCTTACCAAAGTGGAGGACTTCCCCCTACAATGAGCAGTTCTTC.

V usage is TRBV4-2 and J usage is TRBJ1-1, with TRBD1 matching 9 bases. Losses at the gene ends were 4 bases for V and 1 base for J; bases not matched to a gene: 7. The CDR3 is 16 amino acids. The germline V gene encodes CDR1 LGHNA and CDR2 YNFKEQ. The chain's CDR3 is CASSPLQGASNTEAFF. CDR3 bases: TGTGCCAGCAGCCCGTTACAGGGGGCATCGAACACTGAAGCTTTCTTT.

This clonotype was seen a handful of times. The V call is TRBV27, the J call TRBJ1-5; 7 bases align to TRBD1. In germline, CDR1 is MNHEY, CDR2 SMNVEV (reference sequence). The V gene end was trimmed by 11 bases and the J gene end by 3 bases; junction bases not matched to a gene: 7. This CDR3 has 13 amino acids. The DNA for the CDR3 is TGTGCCTCTGGGGGACAGCTCAATCAGCCCCAGCATTTT. The encoded protein is CASGGQLNQPQHF.

Of note for this clonotype: Just one base apart from a much larger clone, this may be a read error. CDR3 protein: CASSGQKKLFF. The CDR3 coding sequence is TGCGCCAGCTCTGGACAGAAAAAACTGTTTTTT. V and J are TRBV23-1 and TRBJ1-4; tentative D call: TRBD1 (6 bases). TRBV23-1 is annotated as an ORF whose role is uncertain. CDR3 length: 11 amino acids. Trimming shortened V by 8 bases and J by 9 bases, and 10 bases separated the two germline ends.

This clonotype has ten or more counts. This chain connects TRBV24-1 to TRBJ2-3; 8 bases agree with TRBD1. Trimming cost V 3 bases and J 0 bases; bases outside gene matches: 1. CDR3 length: 15 residues. CDR1 KGHDR and CDR2 SFDVKD come from the germline V gene. Here the CDR3 reads CATSDRTGSTDTQYF. The CDR3 DNA follows: TGTGCCACCAGTGATCGGACAGGGAGCACAGATACGCAGTATTTT.

The sample holds many counts of this clonotype. The chain is built from TRBV12-3 or TRBV12-4 and TRBJ1-5, with D hard to call. The CDR3 consists of 15 residues. Trimming removed 1 base from V and 0 bases from J, with 7 bases in between. The CDR3 DNA reads as TGTGCCAGCAGTTTAGACGTTTATAGCAATCAGCCCCAGCATTTT. Protein product: CASSLDVYSNQPQHF.

On this clonotype: With a much larger clone just one base away, this may be a read error. This chain joins TRBV5-1 and TRBJ2-7; the D is unclear. V was cut by 4 bases and J by 3 bases, with 8 bases left in between. Germline-derived CDR1 and CDR2 are SGHRS and YFSETQ. CDR3 length: 12 amino acids. Written as DNA, the CDR3 is TGCGCCAGCAGCAACCGGAGCTACGAGCAGTACTTC. Encoded protein: CASSNRSYEQYF.

This clonotype was seen ten or more times. The chain employs TRBV9 and TRBJ2-5, with 11 bases that match TRBD2. The V and J ends lost 3 bases and 2 bases, in that order; junction bases with no gene match: 3. CDR3 length equals 15 residues. Looked up from germline, CDR1 is SGDLS and CDR2 is YYNGEE. CDR3 coding DNA: TGTGCCAGCAGCGGGGGGACTAGCGGACAAGAGACCCAGTACTTC. This sequence encodes CASSGGTSGQETQYF.

A few counts support this clonotype. V and J are TRBV27 and TRBJ1-5, with D possibly matching TRBD1 (5 bases). There are 14 residues in the CDR3. The V end lost 5 bases, the J end lost 4 bases, and 12 bases lay between the germline ends. Germline CDR1 MNHEY, CDR2 SMNVEV (reference sequence). CDR3 DNA: TGTGCCAGCAGTCCAGGGACTTGGAATCAGCCCCAGCATTTT. Protein sequence: CASSPGTWNQPQHF.

This clonotype was picked up many times. The rearrangement uses TRBV6-6 and TRBJ2-1; 10 positions agree with TRBD2. Trimming removed 9 bases from V and 5 bases from J; junction bases left unmatched: 4. The CDR3 is 13 amino acids. The germline CDR1 and CDR2 sequences are MNHNY and SVGAGI (reference sequence). CDR3 in DNA: TGTGCCAGTAGCGGGAGGATCGACAATGAGCAGTTCTTC. It translates to CASSGRIDNEQFF.

This clonotype occurred a few times. The gene calls are TRBV3-1 and TRBJ2-4; tentatively, D is TRBD2 (5 bases). Germline-derived CDR1 and CDR2 are LGHDT and YNNKEL (reference sequence). This CDR3 comprises 13 residues. V lost 2 bases, J lost 7 bases, and 9 bases lay in between. CDR3 in DNA: TGTGCCAGCAGCCAACCTAGCTATAACATTCAGTACTTC. Translation gives CASSQPSYNIQYF.

This clonotype occurred many times. The gene calls are TRBV5-6 and TRBJ2-5, with TRBD1 identical over 8 bases. Germline-derived CDR1 and CDR2 are SGHDT and YYEEEE. Trimming removed 1 base from V and 1 base from J; junction bases left unmatched: 12. This CDR3 is built from 18 residues. The CDR3: CASSLSFRAGGPQETQYF. In DNA form, the CDR3 reads TGTGCCAGCAGCTTGTCCTTCCGGGCAGGGGGCCCCCAAGAGACCCAGTACTTC.

The chain combines TRBV12-3 or TRBV12-4 with TRBJ2-5; perhaps TRBD2 as D (5 bases). Trimming shortened V by 4 bases and J by 5 bases, and 11 bases separated the two germline ends. The CDR3 contains 13 residues. The DNA of the CDR3 is TGTGCCAGCAGTTATCGAGAGCGGGAGACCCAGTACTTC. Translation gives CASSYRERETQYF.

This chain connects TRBV19 to TRBJ2-1; a weak D match, TRBD2 (5 bases). CDR1 and CDR2 (germline): LNHDA, SQIVND (reference sequence). This CDR3 has 12 amino acids. Trimming left V 8 bases short and J 4 bases short, with 9 bases between. The CDR3 protein is CASVDYYNEQFF. The CDR3 DNA is TGTGCCAGTGTAGACTATTACAATGAGCAGTTCTTC.

This clonotype was seen a few times. The chain combines TRBV27 with TRBJ1-5, with 7 bases matching TRBD1. V was clipped by 5 bases and J by 5 bases; unmatched bases: 15. The CDR3 totals 17 residues. The germline V gene has CDR1 MNHEY and CDR2 SMNVEV (reference sequence). Here the CDR3 DNA reads TGTGCCAGCAGTCTAACGTGGACAGGTTGGACCTATCAGCCCCAGCATTTT. Translated, it gives CASSLTWTGWTYQPQHF.

In this sample, this clonotype turned up many times. V is TRBV20-1 and J is TRBJ2-7; 8 nucleotides match TRBD2. Germline trimming cut 5 bases from V and 7 bases from J; bases unmatched to any gene: 13. The CDR3 sequence is 14 residues long. Germline CDR1 and CDR2: DFQATT and SNEGSKA (reference sequence). CDR3 sequence (DNA): TGCAGTGCTCCCCCGGGACTAGTCGTTGGGGAGCAGTACTTC. This sequence encodes CSAPPGLVVGEQYF.

This clonotype has just one count. The CDR3 ends on some other residue instead of the conserved phenylalanine or tryptophan, so this is likely a read error. The J gene is TRBJ2-2, the V gene TRBV27; no firm D call. The CDR3 totals 14 residues. In germline, CDR1 is MNHEY, CDR2 SMNVEV (reference sequence). Trimming stripped 3 bases from V and 8 bases from J, with 13 bases between. Written as DNA, the CDR3 is TGTGCCAGCAGTTTTTCTGGGATTAGGGGGGAGCTGTTTGTT. It codes for CASSFSGIRGELFV.

There are many counts of this clonotype. The V gene is TRBV4-1, the J gene TRBJ2-7; 7 nucleotides align to TRBD1. Trimming cost V 3 bases and J 7 bases; bases outside gene matches: 12. This CDR3 contains 15 residues. The V gene's germline CDR1 is MGHRA and CDR2 YSYEKL. The CDR3 DNA reads as TGCGCCAGCAGCCACCGACAGGGAGAACTGAGGGAGCAGTACTTC. Its translation: CASSHRQGELREQYF.

This clonotype was picked up many times. J is TRBJ2-7 and V is TRBV7-2; TRBD1 matches at 7 bases. The trim removed 1 base at V and 2 bases at J, leaving 5 bases unmatched. This CDR3 is 15 amino acids long. Germline V gene data show CDR1 as SGHTA and CDR2 as FQGNSA. CDR3 DNA sequence: TGTGCCAGCAGCTTAGACGACAGGGAAGCCTACGAGCAGTACTTC. Its protein product is CASSLDDREAYEQYF. The full variable domain, completed using reference TRBV7-2 and TRBJ2-7, is GAGVSQSPSNKVTEKGKDVELRCDPISGHTALYWYRQSLGQGLEFLIYFQGNSAPDKSGLPSDRFSAERTGGSVSTLTIQRTQQEDSAVYLCASSLDDREAYEQYFGPGTRLTVT.

The chain recombines TRBV7-9 with TRBJ2-1, with 8 bases lining up with TRBD2. Trimming cost V 5 bases and J 15 bases; bases outside gene matches: 6. This CDR3 region has 11 residues. Germline assignment: CDR1 SEHNR and CDR2 FQNEAQ (reference sequence). The DNA of the CDR3 is TGTGCCAGCAGCCTGGGACTAGTCGTGTTCTTC. Its translation: CASSLGLVVFF.

The chain combines TRBV27 with TRBJ2-7, with 7 bases fitting TRBD2. V lost 5 bases and J lost 5; bases outside the gene matches: 9. This CDR3 is 14 amino acids long. The germline gives CDR1 MNHEY, CDR2 SMNVEV (reference sequence). The chain's CDR3 is CASSTWEGIHEQYF. The CDR3 DNA follows: TGTGCCAGCAGTACCTGGGAGGGGATCCACGAGCAGTACTTC.

This clonotype was detected many times. The chain employs TRBV5-6 and TRBJ2-3; 7 nucleotides agree with TRBD2. Germline values: CDR1 SGHDT, CDR2 YYEEEE. V lost 2 bases to trimming and J lost 1 base; unmatched junction nucleotides: 4. The CDR3 contains 15 residues. Here the CDR3 DNA reads TGTGCCAGCAGCTTAAGGCTAGCGGGCACAGATACGCAGTATTTT. It translates to CASSLRLAGTDTQYF.

This clonotype was detected only once. It is likely a read error, because the conserved phenylalanine at the end of the CDR3 is missing. The DNA is left out, because the CDR3 cannot be placed on it with certainty; the CDR3 is given as TCRdb lists it. The rearrangement joins TRBV2 to TRBJ2-7; no DNA check was done on the table's D call, TRBD1. The CDR3 sequence runs 11 residues, both termini included. Germline V lookup: CDR1 SNHLY, CDR2 FYNNEI. The CDR3: CASSPMGASPL.

This clonotype was observed a few times. J is TRBJ2-5 and V is TRBV13, with D unclear. CDR1 is PRHDT, CDR2 FYEKMQ, per germline (reference sequence). Trimming cost V 2 bases and J 1 base, with 11 bases left between them. This CDR3 is 15 amino acids long. CDR3 sequence (DNA): TGTGCCAGCAGCTTAAAATCGATTCTCCAAGAGACCCAGTACTTC. Translated: CASSLKSILQETQYF. Supplemented by reference TRBV13 and TRBJ2-5, the full variable domain reads AAGVIQSPRHLIKEKRETATLKCYPIPRHDTVYWYQQGPGQDPQFLISFYEKMQSDKGSIPDRFSAQQFSDYHSELNMSSLELGDSALYFCASSLKSILQETQYFGPGTRLLVL.

This clonotype was seen many times. The rearrangement joins TRBV2 to TRBJ1-5, with D unclear. Between the trimmed V and J ends, which lost 2 bases and 0 bases, there was a span of 14 bases. Looked up from germline, CDR1 is SNHLY and CDR2 is FYNNEI. The CDR3 runs to 17 residues. Here the CDR3 reads CASSEFADGYSNQPQHF. Written as DNA, the CDR3 is TGTGCCAGCAGTGAATTCGCGGACGGATATAGCAATCAGCCCCAGCATTTT.

Ten or more counts support this clonotype. V gene TRBV10-3 combines with J gene TRBJ1-1, with TRBD1 matching over 7 bases. The CDR3 covers 13 residues. V lost 7 bases to trimming and J lost 0 bases; unmatched junction nucleotides: 2. Germline lookup yields CDR1 ENHRY and CDR2 SYGVKD. In DNA form, the CDR3 reads TGTGCCATCATGGGACAGATGAACACTGAAGCTTTCTTT. It encodes CAIMGQMNTEAFF.

This clonotype occurred a few times. The CDR3 coding sequence is TGTGCCAGCAAAACAGGGGCCGCAGTCTACACCTTC. Protein: CASKTGAAVYTF. V and J are TRBV27 and TRBJ1-2, with 7 bases aligning to TRBD1. Germline CDR1 reads MNHEY; CDR2 reads SMNVEV (reference sequence). V shed 7 bases and J 10 bases; nucleotides not matched to a gene: 9. CDR3 size: 12 residues.